This passage covers 32 T cell receptor beta chains from one sample sequenced in a study of blood T cells in healthy people across ages. Alongside a J-beta primer mix, a sample-barcoded 5' primer served in a second PCR lasting 7 to 11 cycles. TCRdb processed the 5' RACE reads anew with MiXCR; each CDR3 protein has one entry. The sample records around 800,000 distinct CDR3 sequences, under 30% being singletons. The data were also submitted as part of a second study, on T cells of mothers and their children.

The sample comprised blood. The receptors were gathered from a boy between 5 and 17 years old in good health.

CDR3 coding DNA: TGTGCCACCGAACGGGAAGATACGCAGTATTTT. Amino acids: CATEREDTQYF. The chain has TRBV24-1 and TRBJ2-3, with D possibly TRBD2 on 5 matching bases. CDR3 length: 11 residues. Germline V CDR1 and CDR2: KGHDR, SFDVKD. V shed 9 bases and J shed 5 bases, with 8 bases lying between them.

This clonotype was observed a few times. The chain carries TRBV5-5 and TRBJ2-2; D may be TRBD1 or TRBD2 (5 bases each). This CDR3 region has 14 residues. Germline loops: CDR1 SGHKS, CDR2 YYEKEE (reference sequence). V shed 4 bases and J shed 5 bases, with 12 bases lying between them. The CDR3 region has the DNA TGTGCCAGCAGCCTAAGCTGGGGGACCGGGGAGCTGTTTTTT. This translates into CASSLSWGTGELFF.

V gene TRBV4-1 combines with J gene TRBJ1-4; D is perhaps TRBD1 (5 bases). This CDR3 comprises 15 residues. V lost 3 bases and J 1 base, leaving 9 bases between the germline ends. From germline, CDR1 is MGHRA and CDR2 YSYEKL. As DNA, the CDR3 is TGCGCCAGCAGCCATCTCAGGGAAACTAATGAAAAACTGTTTTTT. Translating gives CASSHLRETNEKLFF.

V gene TRBV27 combines with J gene TRBJ2-7; 9 bases match TRBD1. After removal of 4 bases from V and 4 bases from J, the junction contained 5 bases not matched to a gene. Germline loops: CDR1 MNHEY, CDR2 SMNVEV (reference sequence). This CDR3 has 14 amino acids. The CDR3 is CASSSLGTGYEQYF. The CDR3 DNA reads TGTGCCAGCAGTTCTCTCGGGACAGGGTACGAGCAGTACTTC.

V usage is TRBV11-2 and J usage is TRBJ2-3, with 10 nucleotides matching TRBD2. After removal of 4 bases from V and 7 bases from J, the junction contained 8 bases not matched to a gene. The CDR3 is 15 residues long. Germline lookup yields CDR1 SGHAT and CDR2 FQNNGV. CDR3 DNA sequence: TGTGCCAGCAGCTCGGGGCTAGCGGGGGCCCATACGCAGTATTTT. It specifies CASSSGLAGAHTQYF.

This sequence joins TRBV2 and TRBJ1-2, with 9 bases lining up with TRBD1. The CDR3 covers 15 residues. The ends lost 6 bases at V and 6 bases at J; junction bases unmatched: 11. The germline gives CDR1 SNHLY, CDR2 FYNNEI. The CDR3 DNA is TGTGCCAGCAGGATTACTCCGGGACAGGGCAATGGCTACACCTTC. It yields the protein CASRITPGQGNGYTF.

The CDR3 protein is CSARDAGSFNEKLFF. The CDR3, as DNA: TGCAGTGCTAGAGATGCCGGGTCCTTTAATGAAAAACTGTTTTTT. The rearrangement uses TRBV20-1 and TRBJ1-4; D is unresolved. The CDR3 loop spans 15 amino acids. Trimming pared 0 bases from V and 4 bases from J, leaving 12 bases between. From germline, CDR1 is DFQATT and CDR2 SNEGSKA (reference sequence).

The CDR3 region has the DNA TGTGCCAGCAGCTTAGGGGAACCCACTGAAGCTTTCTTT. Translation: CASSLGEPTEAFF. This chain joins TRBV7-3 and TRBJ1-1; D is unclear. CDR3 size: 13 residues. In germline, CDR1 is SGHTA, CDR2 FQGTGA. The V gene lost 2 bases and the J gene lost 4 bases, with 8 bases spanning the gap.

About this clonotype: The germline gene is not matched at one end of the junction; a read error may be the cause. The genes are TRBV10-3 and TRBJ2-1; D uncertain. The CDR3 spans 15 residues. Germline V lookup: CDR1 ENHRY, CDR2 SYGVKD. The CDR3 region is CVIIADASSYNEQFF. The CDR3 DNA reads as TGTGTCATCATAGCCGACGCGAGCTCCTACAATGAGCAGTTCTTC.

Only a few counts were recorded for this clonotype. The genes are TRBV7-3 and TRBJ1-1; TRBD1 is a possible D gene (5 bases). From germline, CDR1 is SGHTA and CDR2 FQGTGA. The V end lost 1 base, the J end lost 7 bases, and 10 bases lay between the germline ends. This CDR3 has 13 residues. CDR3 loop: CASSLSRVGEAFF. The CDR3 coding sequence is TGTGCCAGCAGCTTAAGCAGGGTGGGTGAAGCTTTCTTT.

V usage is TRBV30 and J usage is TRBJ2-2; 9 nucleotides line up with TRBD1. This CDR3 spans 16 amino acids. Germline V gene data show CDR1 as GTSNPN and CDR2 as SVGIG (reference sequence). The V segment lost 4 bases and the J segment 5 bases; nucleotides outside the gene matches: 11. The CDR3: CAWIRPGQGVTGELFF. CDR3 sequence (DNA): TGTGCCTGGATTAGACCGGGACAGGGTGTAACCGGGGAGCTGTTTTTT.

The rearrangement links TRBV20-1 to TRBJ2-5, with TRBD2 identical over 13 bases. V lost 3 bases and J lost 2; bases outside the gene matches: 6. CDR3 length: 16 amino acids. CDR1 and CDR2 (germline): DFQATT, SNEGSKA (reference sequence). This CDR3 is CSASGTSGDQQETQYF. The DNA for the CDR3 is TGCAGTGCTAGTGGGACTAGCGGGGACCAACAAGAGACCCAGTACTTC.

This clonotype was counted between two and nine times. The chain combines TRBV3-1 with TRBJ2-5; 9 bases fit TRBD2. Losses at the gene ends were 1 base for V and 5 bases for J; bases not matched to a gene: 8. The germline V gene encodes CDR1 LGHDT and CDR2 YNNKEL (reference sequence). The CDR3 spans 16 residues. The CDR3 reads CASSQGPAGGTETQYF. The DNA for the CDR3 is TGTGCCAGCAGCCAAGGGCCAGCGGGGGGTACGGAGACCCAGTACTTC.

This clonotype has a handful of counts. The rearrangement links TRBV12-5 to TRBJ1-1; TRBD1 is a possible D gene (5 bases). V lost 0 bases to trimming and J lost 6 bases, with 14 bases between them. This CDR3 contains 15 residues. Germline V gene lookup returns CDR1 LGHNT and CDR2 FRNRAP. CDR3 in amino acids: CASGLVIRGVAEAFF. The CDR3 DNA follows: TGTGCTAGTGGTTTGGTAATCCGGGGGGTAGCTGAAGCTTTCTTT. Supplemented by reference TRBV12-5 and TRBJ1-1, the full variable domain reads DARVTQTPRHKVTEMGQEVTMRCQPILGHNTVFWYRQTMMQGLELLAYFRNRAPLDDSGMPKDRFSAEMPDATLATLKIQPSEPRDSAVYFCASGLVIRGVAEAFFGQGTRLTVV.

V is TRBV5-1 and J is TRBJ2-5, with 8 bases identical to TRBD1. Germline V CDR1 and CDR2: SGHRS, YFSETQ. The ends lost 2 bases at V and 4 bases at J; junction bases unmatched: 4. The CDR3 loop spans 14 amino acids. Here the CDR3 reads CASSFPGGAETQYF. In nucleotides, the CDR3 is TGCGCCAGCAGCTTTCCAGGGGGCGCAGAGACCCAGTACTTC.

The CDR3 is CSASTGTGTYNEQFF. CDR3 bases: TGCAGTGCTAGCACCGGGACGGGAACATACAATGAGCAGTTCTTC. The chain uses TRBV20-1 and TRBJ2-1, with D possibly being TRBD1 or TRBD2 (5 bases each). Trimming shortened V by 3 bases and J by 4 bases, and 16 bases separated the two germline ends. In germline, CDR1 is DFQATT, CDR2 SNEGSKA (reference sequence). This CDR3 contains 15 residues.

This clonotype was observed a handful of times. The V call is TRBV28, the J call TRBJ2-5; a weak D match, TRBD1 (6 bases). Germline loops: CDR1 MDHEN, CDR2 SYDVKM. The CDR3 is made up of 14 amino acids. V was clipped by 3 bases and J by 7 bases, with 15 bases between them. CDR3 sequence reads: CASSLDRVVGTQYF. In nucleotides, the CDR3 is TGTGCCAGCAGTTTGGACAGAGTTGTAGGGACCCAGTACTTC.

This clonotype appeared a few times. This chain uses TRBV5-5 with TRBJ2-1, with 11 bases lining up with TRBD2. V shed 3 bases and J 10 bases; nucleotides not matched to a gene: 3. The germline gives CDR1 SGHKS, CDR2 YYEKEE (reference sequence). The CDR3 contains 13 residues. CDR3 residues: CASSSGTSGEQFF. CDR3 bases: TGTGCCAGCAGCTCCGGGACTAGCGGAGAGCAGTTCTTC. Complete variable domain (other parts from reference TRBV5-5 and TRBJ2-1): DAGVTQSPTHLIKTRGQQVTLRCSPISGHKSVSWYQQVLGQGPQFIFQYYEKEERGRGNFPDRFSARQFPNYSSELNVNALLLGDSALYLCASSSGTSGEQFFGPGTRLTVL.

The V gene is TRBV18, the J gene TRBJ2-5; D uncertain. Germline CDR1 and CDR2: KGHSH and LQKENI. V lost 2 bases, J lost 4 bases, and 11 bases lay in between. CDR3 length equals 14 residues. Here the CDR3 reads CASSPTAVRETQYF. In DNA form, the CDR3 reads TGTGCCAGCTCACCAACTGCAGTAAGAGAGACCCAGTACTTC.

This clonotype was detected a few times. The chain combines TRBV28 with TRBJ2-5; 11 bases align to TRBD2. Near its end, the DNA agrees better with TRBJ2-1, so the J call may be wrong. The CDR3 is made up of 15 amino acids. Germline V gene data show CDR1 as MDHEN and CDR2 as SYDVKM. CDR3 bases: TGTGCCAGCAGTCTAGCGGGGGGTCCCCTCAATGAGCAGTTCTTC. This codes for CASSLAGGPLNEQFF.

The chain joins TRBV10-3 to TRBJ2-7; perhaps TRBD1 as D (5 bases). The CDR3 is 11 amino acids. Between the trimmed V and J ends, which lost 10 bases and 1 base, there was a span of 8 bases. Per the germline V gene, CDR1 is ENHRY and CDR2 is SYGVKD. Written as DNA, the CDR3 is TGTGCCACCGGACAATCCTACGAGCAGTACTTC. Its translation: CATGQSYEQYF.

This clonotype has a handful of counts. The rearrangement links TRBV2 to TRBJ1-5; TRBD1 matches at 9 bases. Trimming cost V 5 bases and J 7 bases; bases outside gene matches: 6. This CDR3 region has 14 residues. Per the germline V gene, CDR1 is SNHLY and CDR2 is FYNNEI. The CDR3 bases are TGTGCCAGCAGTCCTGACAGGGGGTACCAGCCCCAGCATTTT. Protein product: CASSPDRGYQPQHF.

Only a few counts were recorded for this clonotype. V is TRBV4-2 and J is TRBJ2-7, with D hard to call. Germline V gives CDR1 LGHNA, CDR2 YNFKEQ. This CDR3 has 15 residues. V gave up 1 base and J gave up 0 bases, with 10 bases separating them. The CDR3 here is CASSQGLGNSYEQYF. In DNA, the CDR3 is TGTGCCAGCAGCCAAGGCCTAGGAAACTCCTACGAGCAGTACTTC.

This chain uses TRBV5-6 with TRBJ2-5; 9 nucleotides line up with TRBD2. The DNA end is a closer match to TRBJ2-7, so the J assignment may be wrong. The CDR3 covers 14 residues. Germline V gives CDR1 SGHDT, CDR2 YYEEEE. Written as DNA, the CDR3 is TGTGCCAGCAGCAAGCGGGGGGCCAGACACGAGCAGTACTTC. Its protein is CASSKRGARHEQYF.

This clonotype was seen only a few times. The chain uses TRBV20-1 and TRBJ2-5; TRBD1 agrees at 8 bases. The end of the DNA fits TRBJ2-1 better, so the J call may be wrong. The CDR3 loop spans 15 amino acids. The germline V gene has CDR1 DFQATT and CDR2 SNEGSKA (reference sequence). The CDR3 spells CSARETGGPHNEQFF. The CDR3 DNA is TGCAGTGCTAGGGAAACAGGGGGGCCCCACAATGAGCAGTTCTTC.

This clonotype came up a few times. The genes are TRBV7-9 and TRBJ2-5; D is undetermined. The V and J ends lost 2 bases and 4 bases respectively, with 8 bases between them. Germline V gives CDR1 SEHNR, CDR2 FQNEAQ (reference sequence). The CDR3 is 13 residues long. The chain's CDR3 is CASSLPERETQYF. CDR3 DNA: TGTGCCAGCAGCTTACCAGAAAGAGAGACCCAGTACTTC.

This clonotype was counted a single time. The gene calls are TRBV7-2 and TRBJ2-3; D uncertain. Germline V gene sequence: CDR1 SGHTA, CDR2 FQGNSA. This CDR3 is 13 amino acids long. Trimming removed 2 bases from V and 6 bases from J, with 9 bases in between. The CDR3, as DNA: TGTGCCAGCAGCTTACAGATTACCGATACGCAGTATTTT. This translates into CASSLQITDTQYF.

The V and J genes are TRBV7-2 and TRBJ2-5, with D maybe TRBD2 (5 bases). The V end lost 5 bases, the J end lost 7 bases, and 11 bases lay between the germline ends. This CDR3 spans 12 amino acids. CDR1 SGHTA and CDR2 FQGNSA come from the germline V gene. The CDR3 protein is CASSQEGRTQYF. DNA of the CDR3: TGTGCCAGCAGCCAAGAGGGTCGGACCCAGTACTTC.

Concerning this clonotype: As the CDR3 is not closed by the conserved phenylalanine or tryptophan, this likely results from a read error. The rearrangement joins TRBV27 to TRBJ2-3; D not resolved. Germline-derived CDR1 and CDR2 are MNHEY and SMNVEV (reference sequence). V was cut by 3 bases and J by 3 bases, with 7 bases left in between. This CDR3 has 13 residues. CDR3 DNA sequence: TGTGCCAGCAGTTTTGGTGGTACAGATACGCAGTATATT. Protein sequence: CASSFGGTDTQYI.

The chain recombines TRBV10-3 with TRBJ2-7; TRBD1 matches 7 bases. Germline trimming cut 7 bases from V and 2 bases from J; bases unmatched to any gene: 8. CDR1 is ENHRY, CDR2 SYGVKD, per germline. The CDR3 consists of 14 residues. In DNA form, the CDR3 reads TGTGCCATCAACTCTGGACAGGACCCCTACGAGCAGTACTTC. Its translation: CAINSGQDPYEQYF.

The chain has TRBV5-1 and TRBJ2-5, with 10 bases fitting TRBD2. The J call may be faulty, since TRBJ2-7 better matches the DNA end. The CDR3 contains 16 residues. CDR1 and CDR2 (germline): SGHRS, YFSETQ. The CDR3 here is CASSPQLAGSSYEQYF. CDR3 DNA: TGCGCCAGCAGCCCTCAACTAGCGGGGAGCTCCTACGAGCAGTACTTC.

The V call is TRBV5-1, the J call TRBJ2-5, with 9 bases aligning to TRBD2. This CDR3 region has 14 residues. Germline V gives CDR1 SGHRS, CDR2 YFSETQ. V dropped 6 bases and J dropped 5; count of bases not matched to a gene: 8. The CDR3 DNA reads TGCGCCAGCAACGGCGGGGGGGCCGTTGAGACCCAGTACTTC. The encoded protein is CASNGGGAVETQYF.